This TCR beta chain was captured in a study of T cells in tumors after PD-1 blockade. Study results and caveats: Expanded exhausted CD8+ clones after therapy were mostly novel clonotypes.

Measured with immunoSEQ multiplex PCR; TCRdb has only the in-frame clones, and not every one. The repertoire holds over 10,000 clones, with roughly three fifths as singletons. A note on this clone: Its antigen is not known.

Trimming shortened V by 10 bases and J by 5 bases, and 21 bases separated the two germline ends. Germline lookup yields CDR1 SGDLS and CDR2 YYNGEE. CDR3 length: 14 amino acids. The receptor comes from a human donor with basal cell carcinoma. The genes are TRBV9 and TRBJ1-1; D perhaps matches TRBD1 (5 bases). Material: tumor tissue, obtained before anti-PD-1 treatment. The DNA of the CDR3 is TGTGCCGGAACACACGGATGTGGGGGGACTGAAGCTTTCTTT. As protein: CAGTHGCGGTEAFF.